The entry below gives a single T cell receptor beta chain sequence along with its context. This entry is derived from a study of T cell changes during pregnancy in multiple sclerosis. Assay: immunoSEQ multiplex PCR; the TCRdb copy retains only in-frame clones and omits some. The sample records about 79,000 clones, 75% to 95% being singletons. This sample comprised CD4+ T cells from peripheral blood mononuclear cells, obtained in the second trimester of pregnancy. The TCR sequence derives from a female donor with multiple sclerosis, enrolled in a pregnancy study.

The CDR3 loop reads CASSVKSGGTANAQVNQPQHF. In DNA, the CDR3 is TGTGCCAGCAGTGTGAAATCGGGCGGGACAGCCAATGCCCAGGTTAATCAGCCCCAGCATTTT. The rearrangement links TRBV2 to TRBJ1-5; 7 nucleotides line up with TRBD1. Germline V gene lookup returns CDR1 SNHLY and CDR2 FYNNEI. This CDR3 contains 21 residues. Unmatched junction bases numbered 25, after V lost 4 bases and J lost 4 bases.